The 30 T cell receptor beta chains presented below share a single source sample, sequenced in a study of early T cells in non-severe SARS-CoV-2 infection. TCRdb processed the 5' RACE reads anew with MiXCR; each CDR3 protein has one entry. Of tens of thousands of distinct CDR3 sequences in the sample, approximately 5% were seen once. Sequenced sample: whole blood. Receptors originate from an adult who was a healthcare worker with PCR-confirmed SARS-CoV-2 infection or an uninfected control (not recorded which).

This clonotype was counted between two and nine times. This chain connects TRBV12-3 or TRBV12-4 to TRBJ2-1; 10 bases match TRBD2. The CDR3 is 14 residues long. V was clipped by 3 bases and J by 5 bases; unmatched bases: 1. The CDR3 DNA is TGTGCCAGCAGTTTGACTAGCGGGCACAATGAGCAGTTCTTC. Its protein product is CASSLTSGHNEQFF.

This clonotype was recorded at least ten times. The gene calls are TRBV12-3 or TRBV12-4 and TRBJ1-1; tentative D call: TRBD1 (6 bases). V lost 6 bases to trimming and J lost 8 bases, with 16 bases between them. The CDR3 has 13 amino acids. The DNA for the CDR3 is TGTGCCAGCAGCCGTGGGACAAAGGTGGAAGCTTTCTTT. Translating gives CASSRGTKVEAFF.

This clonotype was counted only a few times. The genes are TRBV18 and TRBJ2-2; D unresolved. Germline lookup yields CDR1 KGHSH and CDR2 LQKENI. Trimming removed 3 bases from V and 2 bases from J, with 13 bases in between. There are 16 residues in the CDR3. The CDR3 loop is CASSPVLPFNTGELFF. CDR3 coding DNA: TGTGCCAGCTCACCCGTCCTACCATTCAACACCGGGGAGCTGTTTTTT.

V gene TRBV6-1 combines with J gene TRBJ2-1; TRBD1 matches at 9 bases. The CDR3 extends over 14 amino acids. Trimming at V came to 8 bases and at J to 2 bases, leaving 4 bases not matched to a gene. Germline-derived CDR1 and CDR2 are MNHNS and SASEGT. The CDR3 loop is CASWDRATYNEQFF. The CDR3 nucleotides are TGTGCCAGCTGGGACAGGGCTACCTACAATGAGCAGTTCTTC.

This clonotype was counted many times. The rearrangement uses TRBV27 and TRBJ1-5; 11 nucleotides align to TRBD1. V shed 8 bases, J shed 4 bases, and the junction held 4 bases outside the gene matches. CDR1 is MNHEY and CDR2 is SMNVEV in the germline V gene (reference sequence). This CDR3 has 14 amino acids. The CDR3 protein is CASADRGPNQPQHF. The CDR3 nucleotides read TGTGCCAGCGCGGACAGGGGGCCTAATCAGCCCCAGCATTTT.

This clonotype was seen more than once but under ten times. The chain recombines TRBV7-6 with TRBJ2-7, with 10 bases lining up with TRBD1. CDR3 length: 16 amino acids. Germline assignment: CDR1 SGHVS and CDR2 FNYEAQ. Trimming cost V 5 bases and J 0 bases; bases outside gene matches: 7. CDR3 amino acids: CASSKTGGPSSYEQYF. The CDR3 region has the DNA TGTGCCAGCAGCAAGACAGGGGGCCCATCCTCCTACGAGCAGTACTTC. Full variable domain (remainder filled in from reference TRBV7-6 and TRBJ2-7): GAGVSQSPRYKVTKRGQDVALRCDPISGHVSLYWYRQALGQGPEFLTYFNYEAQQDKSGLPNDRFSAERPEGSISTLTIQRTEQRDSAMYRCASSKTGGPSSYEQYFGPGTRLTVT.

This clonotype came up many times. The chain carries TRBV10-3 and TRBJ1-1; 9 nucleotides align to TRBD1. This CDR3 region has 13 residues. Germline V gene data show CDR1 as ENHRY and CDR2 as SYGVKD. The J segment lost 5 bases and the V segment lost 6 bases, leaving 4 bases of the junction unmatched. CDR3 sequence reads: CAIRDRGITEAFF. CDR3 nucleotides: TGTGCCATCAGGGACAGGGGAATAACTGAAGCTTTCTTT.

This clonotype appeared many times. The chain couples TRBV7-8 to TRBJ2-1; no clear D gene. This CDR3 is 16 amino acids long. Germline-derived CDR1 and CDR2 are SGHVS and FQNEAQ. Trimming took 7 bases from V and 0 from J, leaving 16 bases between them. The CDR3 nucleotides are TGTGCCAGCACCACGTCAGGAGCGAACTCCTACAATGAGCAGTTCTTC. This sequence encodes CASTTSGANSYNEQFF.

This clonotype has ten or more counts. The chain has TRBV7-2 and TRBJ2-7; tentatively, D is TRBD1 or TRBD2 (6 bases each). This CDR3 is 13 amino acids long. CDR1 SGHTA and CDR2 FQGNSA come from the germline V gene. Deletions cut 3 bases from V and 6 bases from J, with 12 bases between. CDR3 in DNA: TGTGCCAGCAGCTTCGGGGGCCGGACCGAGCAGTACTTC. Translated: CASSFGGRTEQYF.

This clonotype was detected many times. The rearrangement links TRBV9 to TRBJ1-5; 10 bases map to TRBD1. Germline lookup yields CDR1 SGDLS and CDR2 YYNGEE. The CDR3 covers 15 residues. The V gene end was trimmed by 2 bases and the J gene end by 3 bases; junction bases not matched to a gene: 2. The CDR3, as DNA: TGTGCCAGCAGCGTGACAGGGGGCGACAATCAGCCCCAGCATTTT. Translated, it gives CASSVTGGDNQPQHF.

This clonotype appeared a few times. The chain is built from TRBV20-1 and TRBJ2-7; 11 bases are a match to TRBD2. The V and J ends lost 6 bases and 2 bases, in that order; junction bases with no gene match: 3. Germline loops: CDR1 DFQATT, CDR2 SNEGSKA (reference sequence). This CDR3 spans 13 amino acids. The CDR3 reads CSATSGGAYEQYF. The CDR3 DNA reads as TGCAGTGCAACTAGCGGGGGAGCCTACGAGCAGTACTTC.

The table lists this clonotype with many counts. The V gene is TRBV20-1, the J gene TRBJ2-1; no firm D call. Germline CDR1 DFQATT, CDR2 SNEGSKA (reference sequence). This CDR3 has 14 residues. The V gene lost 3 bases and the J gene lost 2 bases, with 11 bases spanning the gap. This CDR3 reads CSASRGPTYNEQFF. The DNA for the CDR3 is TGCAGTGCTAGTCGCGGACCAACCTACAATGAGCAGTTCTTC.

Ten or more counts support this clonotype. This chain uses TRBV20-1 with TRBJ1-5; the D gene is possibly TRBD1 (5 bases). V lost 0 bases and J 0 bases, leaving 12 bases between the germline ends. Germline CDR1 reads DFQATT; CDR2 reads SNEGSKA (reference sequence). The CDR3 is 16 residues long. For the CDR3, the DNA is TGCAGTGCTAGAGAAGGGGTTTGGGATAGCAATCAGCCCCAGCATTTT. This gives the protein CSAREGVWDSNQPQHF.

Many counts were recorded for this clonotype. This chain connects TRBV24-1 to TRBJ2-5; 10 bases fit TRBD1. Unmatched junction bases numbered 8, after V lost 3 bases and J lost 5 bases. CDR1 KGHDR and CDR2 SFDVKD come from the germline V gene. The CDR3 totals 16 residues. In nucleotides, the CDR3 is TGTGCCACCAGTGATCCGACAGGGGGCAGAAGTGAGACCCAGTACTTC. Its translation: CATSDPTGGRSETQYF.

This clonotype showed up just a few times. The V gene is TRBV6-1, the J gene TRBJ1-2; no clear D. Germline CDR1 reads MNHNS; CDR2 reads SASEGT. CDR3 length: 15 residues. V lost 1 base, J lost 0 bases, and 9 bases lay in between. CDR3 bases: TGTGCCAGCAGTGAAGGCTTAGACCCTAACTATGGCTACACCTTC. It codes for CASSEGLDPNYGYTF.

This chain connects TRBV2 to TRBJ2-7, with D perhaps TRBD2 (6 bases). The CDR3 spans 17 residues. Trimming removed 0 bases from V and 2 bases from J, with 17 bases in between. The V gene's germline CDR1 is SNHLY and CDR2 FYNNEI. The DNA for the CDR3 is TGTGCCAGCAGTGAAGCGTCTTTTGGGAGGTCCCCCTACGAGCAGTACTTC. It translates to CASSEASFGRSPYEQYF.

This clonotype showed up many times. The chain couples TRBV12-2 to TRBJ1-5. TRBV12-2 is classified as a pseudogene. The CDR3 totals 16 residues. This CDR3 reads CASPPKPEEANQPQHF. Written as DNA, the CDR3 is TGTGCAAGTCCCCCAAAACCGGAGGAGGCCAATCAGCCCCAGCATTTT.

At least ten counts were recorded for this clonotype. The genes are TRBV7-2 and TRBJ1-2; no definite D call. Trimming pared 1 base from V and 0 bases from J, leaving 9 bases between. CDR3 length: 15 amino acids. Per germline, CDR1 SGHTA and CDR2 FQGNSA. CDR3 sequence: CASSLGDLANYGYTF. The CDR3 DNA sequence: TGTGCCAGCAGCTTAGGGGATCTAGCTAACTATGGCTACACCTTC.

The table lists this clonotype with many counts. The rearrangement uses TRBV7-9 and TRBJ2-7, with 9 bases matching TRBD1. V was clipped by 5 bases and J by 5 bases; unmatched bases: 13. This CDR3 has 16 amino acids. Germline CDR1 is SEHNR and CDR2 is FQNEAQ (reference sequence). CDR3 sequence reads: CASSPSGRTGAHEQYF. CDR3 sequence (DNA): TGTGCCAGCAGCCCTAGTGGACGGACAGGGGCCCACGAGCAGTACTTC.

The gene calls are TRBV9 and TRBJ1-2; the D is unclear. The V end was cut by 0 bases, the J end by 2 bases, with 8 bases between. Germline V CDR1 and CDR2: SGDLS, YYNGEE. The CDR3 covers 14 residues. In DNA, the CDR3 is TGTGCCAGCAGCGTAGATGTCAACAACTATGGCTACACCTTC. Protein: CASSVDVNNYGYTF.

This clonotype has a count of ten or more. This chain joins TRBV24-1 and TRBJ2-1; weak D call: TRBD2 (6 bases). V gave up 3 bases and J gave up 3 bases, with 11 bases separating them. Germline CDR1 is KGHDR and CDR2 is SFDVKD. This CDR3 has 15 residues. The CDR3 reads CATSDARGNYNEQFF. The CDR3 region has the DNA TGTGCCACCAGTGATGCCCGGGGGAACTACAATGAGCAGTTCTTC.

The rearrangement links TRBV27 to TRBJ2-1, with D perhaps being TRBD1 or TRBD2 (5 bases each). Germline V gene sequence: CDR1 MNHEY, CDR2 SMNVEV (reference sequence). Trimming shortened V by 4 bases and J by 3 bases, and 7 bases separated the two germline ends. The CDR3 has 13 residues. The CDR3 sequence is CASSSGSYNEQFF. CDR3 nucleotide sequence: TGTGCCAGCAGTTCAGGGAGCTACAATGAGCAGTTCTTC.

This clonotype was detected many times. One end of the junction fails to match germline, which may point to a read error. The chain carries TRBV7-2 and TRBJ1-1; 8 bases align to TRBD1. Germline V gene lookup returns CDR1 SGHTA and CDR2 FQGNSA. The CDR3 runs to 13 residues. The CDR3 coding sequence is TGTGCCAGCAGCTTAGGGACAGGGACTGAAGTTTTCTTT. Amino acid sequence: CASSLGTGTEVFF.

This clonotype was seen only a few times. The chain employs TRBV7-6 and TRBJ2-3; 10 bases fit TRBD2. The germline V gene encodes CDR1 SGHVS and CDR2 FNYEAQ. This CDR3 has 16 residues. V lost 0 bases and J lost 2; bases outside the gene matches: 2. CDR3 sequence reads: CASSLASGGPTDTQYF. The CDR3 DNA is TGTGCCAGCAGCTTAGCTAGCGGGGGGCCCACAGATACGCAGTATTTT.

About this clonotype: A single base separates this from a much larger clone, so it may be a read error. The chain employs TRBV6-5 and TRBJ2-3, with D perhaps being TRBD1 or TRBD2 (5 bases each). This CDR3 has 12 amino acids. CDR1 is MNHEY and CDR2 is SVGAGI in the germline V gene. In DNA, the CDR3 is TGTACCAGCCGGCAGGGACGCGATACGCAGTATTTT. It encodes CTSRQGRDTQYF.

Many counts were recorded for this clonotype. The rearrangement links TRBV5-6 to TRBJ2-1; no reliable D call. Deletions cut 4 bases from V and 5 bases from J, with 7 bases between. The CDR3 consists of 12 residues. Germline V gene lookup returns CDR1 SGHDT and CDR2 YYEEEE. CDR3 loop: CASSGWDNEQFF. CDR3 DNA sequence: TGTGCCAGCAGCGGATGGGACAATGAGCAGTTCTTC.

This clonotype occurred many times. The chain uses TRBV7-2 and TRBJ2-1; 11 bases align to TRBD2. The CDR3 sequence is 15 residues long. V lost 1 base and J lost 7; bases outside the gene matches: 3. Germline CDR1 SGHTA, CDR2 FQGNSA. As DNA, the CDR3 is TGTGCCAGCAGCTTAGAACTAGCGGGGGTTAATGAGCAGTTCTTC. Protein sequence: CASSLELAGVNEQFF.

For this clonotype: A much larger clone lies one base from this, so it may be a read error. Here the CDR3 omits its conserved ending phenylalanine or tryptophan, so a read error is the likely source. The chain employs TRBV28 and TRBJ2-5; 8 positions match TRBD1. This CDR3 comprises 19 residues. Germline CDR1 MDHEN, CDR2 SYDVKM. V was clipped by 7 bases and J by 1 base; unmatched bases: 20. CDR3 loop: CASTLEGTGIPMSQETQYS. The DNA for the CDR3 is TGTGCCAGCACCTTGGAGGGGACAGGAATCCCCATGAGCCAAGAGACCCAGTACTCC.

The CDR3 here is CASRRGSTSGETEAFF. CDR3 sequence (DNA): TGTGCCAGCAGGAGAGGTAGTACGTCCGGTGAGACTGAAGCTTTCTTT. The chain couples TRBV9 to TRBJ1-1; D is unresolved. The CDR3 loop spans 16 amino acids. V was trimmed by 5 bases and J by 5 bases, leaving 22 bases between them. Germline lookup yields CDR1 SGDLS and CDR2 YYNGEE.

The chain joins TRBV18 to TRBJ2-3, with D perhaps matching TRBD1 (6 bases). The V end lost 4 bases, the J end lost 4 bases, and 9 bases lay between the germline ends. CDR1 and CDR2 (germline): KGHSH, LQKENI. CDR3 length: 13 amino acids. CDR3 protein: CASSLAGADTQYF. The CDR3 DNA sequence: TGTGCCAGCTCACTCGCAGGGGCAGATACGCAGTATTTT.